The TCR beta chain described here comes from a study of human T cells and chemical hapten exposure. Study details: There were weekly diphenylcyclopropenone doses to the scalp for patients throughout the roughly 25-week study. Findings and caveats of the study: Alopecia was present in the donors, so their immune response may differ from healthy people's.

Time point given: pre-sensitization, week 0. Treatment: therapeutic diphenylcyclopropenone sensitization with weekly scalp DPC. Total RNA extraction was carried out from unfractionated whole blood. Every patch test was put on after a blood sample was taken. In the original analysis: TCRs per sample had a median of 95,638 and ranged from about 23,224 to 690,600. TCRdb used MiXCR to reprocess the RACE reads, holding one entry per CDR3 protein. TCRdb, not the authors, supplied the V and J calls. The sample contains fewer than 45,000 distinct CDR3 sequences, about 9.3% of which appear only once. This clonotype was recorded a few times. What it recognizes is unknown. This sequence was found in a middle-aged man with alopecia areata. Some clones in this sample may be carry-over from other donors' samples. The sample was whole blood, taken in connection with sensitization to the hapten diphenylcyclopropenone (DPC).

The CDR3 spells CASSQERIGEQFF. In nucleotides, the CDR3 is TGTGCCAGCAGCCAAGAAAGGATCGGTGAGCAGTTCTTC. The chain links TRBV11-2 to TRBJ2-1; D unresolved. The CDR3 is 13 amino acids. Deletions cut 5 bases from V and 9 bases from J, with 14 bases between. Per the germline V gene, CDR1 is SGHAT and CDR2 is FQNNGV.